This section outlines one T cell receptor beta chain sequence together with its context. Its antigen is not identified. This entry is derived from a study of cytomegalovirus exposure and HLA in healthy donors. Healthy people donating bone marrow made up the donors. 13 Jbeta primers and 60 Vbeta primers were used for the PCR. How the authors handled the data: About 9.9 million shared chains were among about 80 million unique TCR beta chains counted in a later analysis. The protocol was immunoSEQ multiplex PCR, while the TCRdb copy is restricted to in-frame clones and leaves out a portion. V and J calls and clone size are copied from that table; D and trimming were computed from the DNA. The sample carries about 110,000 clones, 13% to 15% recorded once. General study findings and limits: Data from an earlier analysis indicated that most TCR beta V segments were productive either about 87% or about 30% of the time. TCR beta V- and J-gene trimming, according to a later analysis, was linked to a missense DCLRE1C variant.

This clonotype was sampled from a female donor in good health and CMV-seronegative. The material sequenced was PBMCs.

The CDR3 sequence: CASSHPQRTSRRETQYF. DNA for the CDR3: TGCGCCAGCAGCCACCCCCAAAGGACTTCTCGGCGAGAGACCCAGTACTTC. The chain carries TRBV4-3 and TRBJ2-5, with D maybe TRBD2 (5 bases). V was pared by 3 bases and J by 4 bases, with 21 bases between. The CDR3 runs to 17 residues. Germline V gene lookup returns CDR1 LGHNA and CDR2 YSLEER.